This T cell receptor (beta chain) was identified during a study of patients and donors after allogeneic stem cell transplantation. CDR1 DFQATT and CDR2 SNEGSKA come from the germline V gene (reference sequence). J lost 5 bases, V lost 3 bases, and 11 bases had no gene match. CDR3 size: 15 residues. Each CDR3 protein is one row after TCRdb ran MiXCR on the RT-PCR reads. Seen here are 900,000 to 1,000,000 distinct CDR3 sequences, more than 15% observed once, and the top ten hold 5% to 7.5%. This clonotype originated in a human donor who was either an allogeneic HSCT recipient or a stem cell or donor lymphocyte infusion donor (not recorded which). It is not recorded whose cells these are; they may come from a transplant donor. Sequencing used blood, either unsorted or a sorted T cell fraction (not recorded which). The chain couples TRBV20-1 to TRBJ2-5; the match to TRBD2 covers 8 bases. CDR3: CSASVERGWRETQYF. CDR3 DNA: TGCAGTGCTAGTGTGGAGCGGGGGTGGAGGGAGACCCAGTACTTC.